This note documents a single T cell receptor beta chain sequence. Unique molecular identifiers were incorporated into the prepared TCRbeta library. From the PCR reads, TCRdb called clonotypes with MiXCR, one entry per CDR3 protein. The sample lists about 610,000 distinct CDR3 sequences; roughly 10% were seen once. The data belong to a study of T-cell reconstitution after alpha-beta-depleted transplantation in children. V gave up 1 base and J gave up 5 bases, with 11 bases separating them. This CDR3 region has 14 residues. The sequencing used PBMCs from the stem cell graft donor, collected from the stem cell graft. The gene calls are TRBV12-3 or TRBV12-4 and TRBJ2-5, with no clear D. This clonotype originated in a human donor who donated a stem cell graft to a child with acute myeloid leukemia. In nucleotides, the CDR3 is TGTGCCAGCAGTTTAGGTGGGCGGTTCGAGACCCAGTACTTC. Protein sequence: CASSLGGRFETQYF.